This T cell receptor (beta chain) derives from a study of T cells in Graves' hyperthyroidism and ophthalmopathy. General study results and limits: A model of 13 V-J pairs discriminated ophthalmopathy from stable hyperthyroidism.

Remarks on this clonotype: What it binds is not known.

Germline V gene data show CDR1 as SGHRS and CDR2 as YFSETQ. V gave up 4 bases and J gave up 1 base; unmatched junction bases: 4. The CDR3 is made up of 15 amino acids. TCR beta CDR3 regions were amplified from RNA. RT-PCR in the first round (using the HTBI primer set) targeted the TCR CDR3. TCRdb reprocessed the multiplex PCR reads with MiXCR, giving one entry per CDR3 protein. The data contain about 480,000 distinct CDR3 sequences, over 13% of them seen just once; the ten biggest clones take up 15% to 20%. The clonotype was recovered from a woman aged 18-29 years with Graves' hyperthyroidism. The chain couples TRBV5-1 to TRBJ1-5, with TRBD1 matching 8 bases. Sequencing input: blood. The CDR3 bases are TGCGCCAGCAGCCCGGGACAGGCCAGCAATCAGCCCCAGCATTTT. It specifies CASSPGQASNQPQHF.